The 10 T cell receptor beta chains below all came from one sample that was sequenced in a study of blood T cell repertoires in COVID-19. Data came from immunoSEQ multiplex PCR; TCRdb stores just in-frame clones and leaves some out. The sample gives fewer than 55,000 clones, around 86% of which show up once; roughly an eighth is in the top ten. The source material was peripheral blood. The receptors originated from a human donor with acute or convalescent COVID-19. The donor label of this sample is uncertain.

The rearrangement links TRBV6-2 or TRBV6-3 to TRBJ1-2, with 9 nucleotides matching TRBD1. Germline CDR1 reads MNHEY; CDR2 reads SVGEGT. The CDR3 extends over 12 amino acids. Trimming took 7 bases from V and 7 from J; bases not matched to a gene: 4. The CDR3 region has the DNA TGTGCCAGCACCCCACAGGGGGCTGGCTACACCTTC. It yields the protein CASTPQGAGYTF.

This chain connects TRBV6-1 to TRBJ2-5; 9 bases map to TRBD2. V was pared by 1 base and J by 5 bases, with 8 bases of the junction left unmatched. The CDR3 length is 16 residues. Germline CDR1 reads MNHNS; CDR2 reads SASEGT. The CDR3 loop is CASSEGLAGGQETQYF. CDR3 bases: TGTGCCAGCAGTGAAGGTCTGGCGGGGGGGCAGGAGACCCAGTACTTC.

This clone was found once. This rearrangement joins TRBV19 to TRBJ2-1, with TRBD2 matching over 13 bases. V gave up 6 bases and J gave up 0 bases; unmatched junction bases: 11. The CDR3 covers 19 residues. CDR1 is LNHDA and CDR2 is SQIVND in the germline V gene (reference sequence). DNA for the CDR3: TGTGCCAGTAGGCGACTAGCGGGGGGCCTCCTCAGCTCCTACAATGAGCAGTTCTTC. It specifies CASRRLAGGLLSSYNEQFF.

This chain connects TRBV6-6 to TRBJ1-2, with D perhaps matching TRBD1 (5 bases). In germline, CDR1 is MNHNY, CDR2 SVGAGI (reference sequence). The ends were cut back, 2 bases at V and 10 bases at J, with 14 bases in the middle. The CDR3 is made up of 13 amino acids. CDR3 residues: CASSYQGLDAYTF. CDR3 sequence (DNA): TGTGCCAGCAGTTACCAGGGCCTCGATGCCTACACCTTC.

This chain joins TRBV3-1 (or the pseudogene TRBV3-2) and TRBJ2-1, with 10 nucleotides matching TRBD2. V gave up 10 bases and J gave up 9 bases; unmatched junction bases: 15. The CDR3 totals 15 residues. Germline-derived CDR1 and CDR2 are LGHDT and YNNKEL (reference sequence). As DNA, the CDR3 is TGTGCCACCGGATCGTTAACTAGCGGGGTCGGTGAGCAGTTCTTC. It encodes CATGSLTSGVGEQFF.

The V call is TRBV25-1, the J call TRBJ2-3; 8 bases fit TRBD2. Germline V CDR1 and CDR2: MGHDK, SYGVNS. J gave up 3 bases and V 5 bases, and 10 bases lay outside the gene matches. The length of the CDR3 is 16 residues. CDR3 residues: CASSKERGLSTDTQYF. The CDR3, as DNA: TGTGCCAGCAGTAAAGAGCGGGGGCTTAGTACAGATACGCAGTATTTT.

This chain connects TRBV3-1 (or the pseudogene TRBV3-2) to TRBJ2-7; TRBD1 matches 7 bases. From germline, CDR1 is LGHDT and CDR2 YNNKEL (reference sequence). The trim removed 1 base at V and 4 bases at J, leaving 4 bases unmatched. The CDR3 is 14 residues long. CDR3 coding DNA: TGTGCCAGCAGCCAAGTGTCCAGGGGGTACGAGCAGTACTTC. Translating it yields CASSQVSRGYEQYF.

A word on this clone: One junction end disagrees with the germline gene, perhaps due to a read error. The rearrangement joins TRBV30 to TRBJ1-2, with D perhaps TRBD1 (6 bases). The CDR3 totals 12 residues. Germline V gene lookup returns CDR1 GTSNPN and CDR2 SVGIG (reference sequence). The CDR3 DNA sequence: TGTGCCTGGAGTGTATCATGGACAGACATTTACTTC. Amino acid sequence: CAWSVSWTDIYF.

The chain links TRBV29-1 to TRBJ1-1; 12 bases fit TRBD1. Germline CDR1 and CDR2: SQVTM and ANQGSEA. Unmatched junction bases numbered 10, after V lost 7 bases and J lost 10 bases. This CDR3 spans 13 amino acids. CDR3 sequence: CSAAPGQGAGAFF. In DNA, the CDR3 is TGCAGCGCCGCCCCGGGACAGGGGGCAGGAGCTTTCTTT.

The chain uses TRBV11-3 and TRBJ1-1, with TRBD1 matching 7 bases. With V trimmed by 5 bases and J by 0 bases, 12 bases remained unmatched. The CDR3 is 17 residues long. Germline V CDR1 and CDR2: SGHNT, YENEEA. The DNA of the CDR3 is TGTGCCAGCAGCAGAACAGACAGGGTTTTGATGAACACTGAAGCTTTCTTT. Its translation is CASSRTDRVLMNTEAFF.